Below, one T cell receptor beta chain is given with its context. Time point noted: peripheral blood 6 weeks after treatment start. Between the trimmed V and J ends, which lost 6 bases and 5 bases, there was a span of 4 bases. CDR1 is MDHEN and CDR2 is SYDVKM in the germline V gene. CDR3 length equals 10 residues. Sequencing used immunoSEQ multiplex PCR; TCRdb keeps in-frame clones, though not all of them. The data show about 35,000 clones, with roughly 82% seen just once and about 11% held by the top ten. This record belongs to a study of PD-L1 blockade in urothelial cancer. The origin of this receptor is a middle-aged man with urothelial cancer. Material: PBMCs, obtained around atezolizumab (anti-PD-L1) treatment. The chain combines TRBV28 with TRBJ1-1; D not certain. Written as DNA, the CDR3 is TGTGCCAGCAGGAGGACTGAAGCTTTCTTT. Translation: CASRRTEAFF.